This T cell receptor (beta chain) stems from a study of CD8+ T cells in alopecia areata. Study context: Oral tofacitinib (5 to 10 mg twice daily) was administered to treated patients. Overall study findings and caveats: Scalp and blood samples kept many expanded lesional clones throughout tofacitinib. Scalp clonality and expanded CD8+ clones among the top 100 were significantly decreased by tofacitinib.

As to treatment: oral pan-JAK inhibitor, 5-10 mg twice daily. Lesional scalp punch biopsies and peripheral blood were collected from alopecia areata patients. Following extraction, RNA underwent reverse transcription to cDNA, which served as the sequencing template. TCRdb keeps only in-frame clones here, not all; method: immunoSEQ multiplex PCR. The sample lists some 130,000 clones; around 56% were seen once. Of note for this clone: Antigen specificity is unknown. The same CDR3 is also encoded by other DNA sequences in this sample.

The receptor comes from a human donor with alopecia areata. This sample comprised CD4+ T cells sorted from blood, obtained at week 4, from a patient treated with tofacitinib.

The CDR3 nucleotides are TGTGCCTGGGGCCGGGGTTATGGCTACACCTTC. Its translation is CAWGRGYGYTF. V is TRBV30 and J is TRBJ1-2; D gene ambiguous. The CDR3 totals 11 residues. CDR1 GTSNPN and CDR2 SVGIG come from the germline V gene (reference sequence). Trimming took 5 bases from V and 5 from J, leaving 9 bases between them.